This T cell receptor (beta chain) was identified in a study of cytomegalovirus exposure and HLA in healthy donors. Primers: 60 Vbeta forward and 13 Jbeta reverse. The data were produced by immunoSEQ multiplex PCR, yet TCRdb's version contains in-frame clones alone and is incomplete. The table has 150,000 to 200,000 clones, over 65% seen once. J gave up 7 bases and V 4 bases, and 10 bases lay outside the gene matches. The germline V gene has CDR1 SEHNR and CDR2 FQNEAQ (reference sequence). The CDR3 spans 16 residues. The chain employs TRBV7-9 and TRBJ1-5; TRBD1 agrees at 10 bases. The TCR originated in a woman aged 40 to 50 in good health and CMV-seropositive. The sequencing sample was made of PBMCs. Here the CDR3 reads CASSSWGQGKGQPQHF. DNA for the CDR3: TGTGCCAGCAGCTCCTGGGGACAGGGGAAGGGCCAGCCCCAGCATTTT.